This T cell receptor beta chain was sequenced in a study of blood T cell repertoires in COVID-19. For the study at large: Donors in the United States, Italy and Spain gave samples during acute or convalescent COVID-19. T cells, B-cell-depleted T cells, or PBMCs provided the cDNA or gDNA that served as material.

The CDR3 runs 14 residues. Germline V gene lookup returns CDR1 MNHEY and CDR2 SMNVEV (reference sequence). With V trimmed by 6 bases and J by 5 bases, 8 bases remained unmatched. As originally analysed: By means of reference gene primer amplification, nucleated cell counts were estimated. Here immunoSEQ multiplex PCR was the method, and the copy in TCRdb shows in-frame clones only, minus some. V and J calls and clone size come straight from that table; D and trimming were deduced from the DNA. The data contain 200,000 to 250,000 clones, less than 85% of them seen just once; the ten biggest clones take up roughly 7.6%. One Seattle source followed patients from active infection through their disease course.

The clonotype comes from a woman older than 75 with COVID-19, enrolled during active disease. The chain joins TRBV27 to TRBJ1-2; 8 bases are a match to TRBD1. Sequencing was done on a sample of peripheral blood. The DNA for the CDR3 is TGTGCCAGCAGGGGGACAGGACATCGGTATGGCTACACCTTC. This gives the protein CASRGTGHRYGYTF.